Listed below are T cell receptor beta chains from one sample, sequenced in a study of blood T cell repertoires in COVID-19. Repertoires were generated with immunoSEQ multiplex PCR, while TCRdb's copy carries only in-frame clones and drops some. The sample contains approximately 480,000 clones, roughly 89% of which appear only once. Material: peripheral blood. These receptors were obtained from a man aged 18 to 30 with COVID-19, enrolled during active disease. The CDR3 runs from the conserved cysteine through the conserved F or W. Fields, in order: D gene, J gene, clone size, V gene, CDR3 DNA, CDR3 protein. The D gene is left open where the match is weak. For some rows the clone size is stated as once, few or many, or as a class when expanded; others skip it.

TRBD1 TRBJ1-2 NA TRBV7-9 TGTGCCAGCAGCGAAAACAGGGGGCCCTTTTATGGCTACACCTTC CASSENRGPFYGYTF
NA TRBJ2-7 NA TRBV2 TGTGCCACCCAGCCGGCCAGGGGGGTTTACGAGCAGTACTTC CATQPARGVYEQYF
NA TRBJ2-5 NA TRBV6-1 TGTGCCAGCAGTGACGCCATAGTGGGGGCCGAGACCCAGTACTTC CASSDAIVGAETQYF
NA TRBJ2-5 NA TRBV5-1 TGCGCCAGCAGCTTGCAATGGGCCCCTACAGAGACCCAGTACTTC CASSLQWAPTETQYF
NA TRBJ1-2 NA TRBV5-1 TGCGCCAGCAGCTTTATTTTCACGGACAGTGGCTACACCTTC CASSFIFTDSGYTF
TRBD2 TRBJ2-2 NA TRBV5-1 TGCGCCAGCAGTCCACGGGCGACTAGCGGGTCGAACACCGGGGAGCTGTTTTTT CASSPRATSGSNTGELFF
TRBD2 TRBJ2-5 few TRBV5-1 TGCGCCAGCACCCTAGGACTAGCGGGGATGAGAGAGACCCAGTACTTC CASTLGLAGMRETQYF
TRBD1 TRBJ1-2 NA TRBV7-9 TGTGCCAGTATCGACAGGGAAATGTATTATGGCTACACCTTC CASIDREMYYGYTF
NA TRBJ2-7 NA TRBV27 TGTGCCAGCAGTTTCGCCAGGGCGAGCTCCTACGAGCAGTACTTC CASSFARASSYEQYF
TRBD2 TRBJ2-3 NA TRBV7-2 TGTGCCAGCAGCTTTACCCGGGGGGGAGGTGCAGATACGCAGTATTTT CASSFTRGGGADTQYF
NA TRBJ2-7 NA TRBV27 TGTGCCAGCAGTTTTGGCGGATTAAACCACTACGAGCAGTACTTC CASSFGGLNHYEQYF
TRBD1 TRBJ1-4 NA TRBV19 TGTGCCAGTAGTATTAAGGGGGCGGCTAATGAAAAACTGTTTTTT CASSIKGAANEKLFF
NA TRBJ2-1 NA TRBV6-2/TRBV6-3 TGTGCCAGCAGTCCCCAGGGTCATGAGCAGTTCTTC CASSPQGHEQFF
TRBD2 TRBJ2-7 NA TRBV7-2 TGTGCCAGCAGCCGGCTAGCGGGAGTAGAGCAGTACTTC CASSRLAGVEQYF
NA TRBJ2-3 NA TRBV19 TGTGCCAGTAGGGCCGCCCGCACAGATACGCAGTATTTT CASRAARTDTQYF
NA TRBJ2-7 once TRBV14 TGTGCCAGCAGCCCGAACCGGGGTCGCGAGCAGTACTTC CASSPNRGREQYF
NA TRBJ2-5 NA TRBV5-1 TGCGCCAGCAGCTCCCACCCCGAGGTTCAGACCCAGTACTTC CASSSHPEVQTQYF
NA TRBJ2-5 NA TRBV6-5 TGTGCCAGCAGAAGGGGGGGGCAAGCGGGCGAGACCCAGTACTTC CASRRGGQAGETQYF
TRBD1 TRBJ2-1 NA TRBV6-6 TGTGCCAGCATTCGGGACAGGGGGCGTAATGAGCAGTTCTTC CASIRDRGRNEQFF
TRBD1 TRBJ1-4 NA TRBV18 TGTGCCAGCCACGCCAACAGGGGGGCAACTAATGAAAAACTGTTTTTT CASHANRGATNEKLFF
NA TRBJ2-2 once TRBV10-1 TGCGCCGTCCAGGCGGGGAACACCGGGGAGCTGTTTTTT CAVQAGNTGELFF
TRBD1 TRBJ2-7 once TRBV10-3 TGTGCCATCAGTGAGTTTAGACAGGGCTACGAGCAGTACTTC CAISEFRQGYEQYF
TRBD1 TRBJ1-2 NA TRBV7-9 TGTGCCAGCAGCCCGGAGACAGGGTACTTGGGCTACACCTTC CASSPETGYLGYTF
TRBD2 TRBJ2-3 NA TRBV11-2 TGTGCCAGCAGCTTAGGTCGACTAGCGGGATACACAGATACGCAGTATTTT CASSLGRLAGYTDTQYF
TRBD2 TRBJ2-5 NA TRBV3-1/TRBV3-2 TGTGCCAGCAGCCAAGGGCGGACTAGAGAGACCCAGTACTTC CASSQGRTRETQYF
TRBD1 TRBJ2-5 NA TRBV13 TGTGCCAGCACCACGGACAGGGCGAAAGGGACCCAGTACTTC CASTTDRAKGTQYF
TRBD1 TRBJ2-2 NA TRBV11-2 TGTGCCAGCAGCTCGCTGGACAGGACAAACACCGGGGAGCTGTTTTTT CASSSLDRTNTGELFF
TRBD1 TRBJ2-2 NA TRBV9 TGTGCCAGCAACAGGGGGAACACCGGGGAGCTGTTTTTT CASNRGNTGELFF
NA TRBJ1-2 NA TRBV6-5 TGTGCCAGCAGTTACAATCTGTTCTATGGCTACACCTTC CASSYNLFYGYTF
TRBD1 TRBJ1-4 NA TRBV6-5 TGTGCCACCTATCACAGGGGCCCAACTAATGAAAAACTGTTTTTT CATYHRGPTNEKLFF
NA TRBJ2-7 NA TRBV27 TGTGCCAGCAGCTCGGGACTCCGTGTCCACGAGCAGTACTTC CASSSGLRVHEQYF
TRBD1 TRBJ2-7 NA TRBV11-3 TGTGCCAGCAGCTCGGTCGGGACAGGGGCCTACGAGCAGTACTTC CASSSVGTGAYEQYF
NA TRBJ2-1 NA TRBV7-3 TGTGCCAGCAGCCTATCTAGAGGGTCCTACAATGAGCAGTTCTTC CASSLSRGSYNEQFF
NA TRBJ1-3 NA TRBV2 TGTGCCAGCAGTCCCCAGGGCTCTGGAAACACCATATATTTT CASSPQGSGNTIYF
NA TRBJ1-2 NA TRBV2 TGTGCCAGCAATGAGGCCGTCACTGGCTACACCTTC CASNEAVTGYTF
TRBD1 TRBJ1-4 NA TRBV19 TGTGCCAGTAGTATCGACAGGGGAAGTGAAAAACTGTTTTTT CASSIDRGSEKLFF
NA TRBJ2-7 NA TRBV3-1/TRBV3-2 TGTGCCAGCAGCCCGGGGAGCTCCTACGAGCAGTACTTC CASSPGSSYEQYF
TRBD1 TRBJ1-1 NA TRBV2 TGTGCCAGCAGTGCACAGGGGGCTGACACTGAAGCTTTCTTT CASSAQGADTEAFF
NA TRBJ1-1 few TRBV12-3/TRBV12-4 TGTGCCAGCAGTTTTACCGGCACTGAAGCTTTCTTT CASSFTGTEAFF
NA TRBJ2-3 NA TRBV19 TGTGCCAGTAGTATAGTGGGCGGGATAGCGGTTGATACGCAGTATTTT CASSIVGGIAVDTQYF
TRBD1 TRBJ1-3 NA TRBV5-1 TGCGCCAGCAGCACCGATCCGGGACAGACTTTCTCTGGAAACACCATATATTTT CASSTDPGQTFSGNTIYF
NA TRBJ2-2 NA TRBV19 TGTGCCAGTAGAAGGGGCAGAGCTGGCGGGGAGCTGTTTTTT CASRRGRAGGELFF
TRBD1 TRBJ2-2 once TRBV9 TGTGCCAGCAGCGCAGCCCACAGGGGTGGCACGACCGGGGAGCTGTTTTTT CASSAAHRGGTTGELFF
NA TRBJ2-7 NA TRBV5-1 TGCGCCAGCAGCTTGACGGCAGGCTCCTACGAGCAGTACTTC CASSLTAGSYEQYF
NA TRBJ2-5 once TRBV6-5 TGTGCCAGCAGTTACTCACACCCCCAAGAGACCCAGTACTTC CASSYSHPQETQYF
NA TRBJ2-5 NA TRBV3-1/TRBV3-2 TGTGCCAGCAGCCAAGAGCGCGGCCAGGGGGAGACCCAGTACTTC CASSQERGQGETQYF
TRBD1 TRBJ1-2 NA TRBV30 TGTGCCTGGAGTGCCGGGACAGGGTATAATTTTCGGTATGGCTACACCTTC CAWSAGTGYNFRYGYTF
NA TRBJ1-3 NA TRBV12-2 TGTGCAAGTCGCTTAACCCCGACATTCTCTGGAAACACCATATATTTT CASRLTPTFSGNTIYF
TRBD1 TRBJ1-5 NA TRBV6-2/TRBV6-3 TGTGCCAGCAGTTTGAACCGGGACAGCCCTAGCAATCAGCCCCAGCATTTT CASSLNRDSPSNQPQHF
TRBD1 TRBJ1-3 NA TRBV6-1 TGTGCCAGCAGTGGGAGCCTAGGGACAGGAGAGTCTGGAAACACCATATATTTT CASSGSLGTGESGNTIYF
TRBD1 TRBJ1-3 few TRBV13 TGTGCCAGCACCCGACAGGGGTTGGGCGGAAACACCATATATTTT CASTRQGLGGNTIYF
NA TRBJ2-5 NA TRBV21-1 TGTGCCAGCAGCAAGGTCCGGGAGGGCCTTACTGAGACCCAGTACTTC CASSKVREGLTETQYF
TRBD1 TRBJ2-2 NA TRBV19 TGTGCCAGTAAGGGACAGGGGAACGCCGGGGAGCTGTTTTTT CASKGQGNAGELFF
NA TRBJ2-2 NA TRBV30 TGTGCCTGGGGTCCTCAGGGCGGGGAGCTGTTTTTT CAWGPQGGELFF
NA TRBJ2-7 once TRBV10-3 TGTGCCATCAAACCGCAGGGGTCCTACGAGCAGTACTTC CAIKPQGSYEQYF